The rows below give T cell receptor beta chains drawn from one sample of a study of blood T cell repertoires in COVID-19. Here immunoSEQ multiplex PCR was the method, and the copy in TCRdb shows in-frame clones only, minus some. The data hold 250,000 or so clones, with around 84% observed a single time. The sequenced material came from peripheral blood. The source of these receptors is a woman in her 40s who had recovered from COVID-19. CDR3s include the opening cysteine and the closing phenylalanine or tryptophan. A D gene is named only where the DNA matches it firmly. The listing skips clone size in some rows; elsewhere it reads once, few, many or a size class.

TRBJ1-6 . TRBV5-4 few CASSSSPDQGNSPLHF TGTGCCAGCAGCTCATCTCCCGATCAGGGGAATTCACCCCTCCACTTT
TRBJ2-2 TRBD1 TRBV25-1 . CASSYEDRANTGELFF TGTGCCAGCAGTTATGAAGACAGGGCGAACACCGGGGAGCTGTTTTTT
TRBJ1-1 . TRBV9 once CASSRGLGMNTEAFF TGTGCCAGCAGCCGGGGTTTGGGGATGAACACTGAAGCTTTCTTT
TRBJ2-7 . TRBV25-1 . CASGGDRKYF TGTGCCAGCGGAGGGGACAGAAAGTACTTC
TRBJ1-1 . TRBV7-6 . CASSPVLEAFF TGTGCCAGCAGCCCCGTTCTCGAAGCTTTCTTT
TRBJ1-2 . TRBV7-9 . CASSQSRGRAAAFLHGYTF TGTGCCAGCAGCCAATCCCGGGGGAGGGCAGCGGCCTTTCTTCATGGCTACACCTTC
TRBJ1-3 . TRBV2 . CASLSGNTIYF TGTGCCAGCCTTTCCGGAAACACCATATATTTT
TRBJ1-1 . TRBV29-1 . CSVEGATEAFF TGCAGCGTTGAGGGGGCCACTGAAGCTTTCTTT
TRBJ2-3 . TRBV4-2 . CASSQAGTLDTQYF TGTGCCAGCAGCCAGGCCGGGACTCTAGATACGCAGTATTTT
TRBJ2-3 . TRBV7-9 . CASSRGLLVGTDTQYF TGTGCCAGCAGCCGAGGACTATTAGTTGGTACAGATACGCAGTATTTT
TRBJ1-5 . TRBV5-4 . CASSLAGGADQPQHF TGTGCCAGCAGCTTGGCGGGGGGCGCGGATCAGCCCCAGCATTTT
TRBJ2-5 TRBD2 TRBV3-1/TRBV3-2 . CASSQDYLAGETQYF TGTGCCAGCAGCCAAGATTACTTAGCGGGGGAGACCCAGTACTTC
TRBJ1-6 . TRBV30 . CAWSSRGSSPLHF TGTGCCTGGAGTAGCAGGGGCAGTTCACCCCTCCACTTT
TRBJ1-2 . TRBV13 . CASSLTGNGYTF TGTGCCAGCAGCTTAACAGGGAATGGCTACACCTTC
TRBJ2-1 TRBD2 TRBV28 . CASSFGSTSGGGVNEQFF TGTGCCAGCAGTTTTGGGTCGACTAGCGGGGGCGGGGTGAATGAGCAGTTCTTC
TRBJ1-1 . TRBV2 . CASSLQGRGTEAFF TGTGCCAGCAGTTTACAGGGACGAGGCACTGAAGCTTTCTTT
TRBJ1-1 . TRBV6-1 . CASSELSGYTEAFF TGTGCCAGCAGTGAACTGTCGGGATACACTGAAGCTTTCTTT
TRBJ1-4 . TRBV7-9 . CASSPGVGHSATNEKLFF TGTGCCAGCAGCCCAGGGGTGGGACACTCAGCAACTAATGAAAAACTGTTTTTT
TRBJ1-4 . TRBV30 . CAWSDTTRGKLFF TGTGCCTGGAGTGATACAACGCGGGGAAAACTGTTTTTT
TRBJ1-2 TRBD1 TRBV3-1/TRBV3-2 once CASSQLRDRNYGYTF TGTGCCAGCAGCCAGCTCCGGGACAGAAACTATGGCTACACCTTC
TRBJ1-2 TRBD1 TRBV10-3 . CAITPGQFYGYTF TGTGCCATCACTCCGGGACAGTTCTATGGCTACACCTTC
TRBJ1-2 TRBD1 TRBV25-1 . CASRRQGAGYGYTF TGTGCCAGCAGGAGACAGGGAGCAGGATATGGCTACACCTTC
TRBJ2-1 TRBD1 TRBV7-9 . CASSPPNRDSSYNEQFF TGTGCCAGCAGCCCGCCCAACCGGGACAGCTCCTACAATGAGCAGTTCTTC
TRBJ2-3 TRBD2 TRBV28 . CASKTSGVTDTQYF TGTGCCAGCAAGACTAGCGGGGTCACAGATACGCAGTATTTT
TRBJ1-6 . TRBV7-9 few CASSLATDYSPLHF TGTGCCAGCAGCTTAGCGACAGACTATTCACCCCTCCACTTT
TRBJ1-4 . TRBV2 . CASNLRVDEKLFF TGTGCCAGCAATCTCAGGGTGGATGAAAAACTGTTTTTT
TRBJ1-5 . TRBV2 . CASSSRSYSNQPQHF TGTGCCAGCAGTAGTCGGTCGTATAGCAATCAGCCCCAGCATTTT
TRBJ1-1 TRBD1 TRBV7-9 few CASSRRQGAGETEAFF TGTGCCAGCAGCCGGCGACAGGGGGCGGGTGAGACTGAAGCTTTCTTT
TRBJ2-1 . TRBV5-5 . CASSIGQNSYNEQFF TGTGCCAGCAGCATAGGACAGAACTCCTACAATGAGCAGTTCTTC
TRBJ1-5 . TRBV5-1 . CASSPGQNNQPQHF TGCGCCAGCAGCCCCGGACAGAACAATCAGCCCCAGCATTTT
TRBJ1-6 . TRBV30 . CAWSRGYDSPLHF TGTGCCTGGAGTAGGGGGTATGATTCACCCCTCCACTTT
TRBJ2-1 TRBD1 TRBV2 . CASPPRDRGGNEQFF TGTGCCAGCCCCCCAAGGGACAGGGGAGGTAATGAGCAGTTCTTC
TRBJ1-5 . TRBV19 . CASSNQDWSNQPQHF TGTGCCAGTAGTAATCAGGACTGGAGCAATCAGCCCCAGCATTTT
TRBJ2-1 TRBD2 TRBV9 . CASSVDRTSGGLYNEQFF TGTGCCAGCAGCGTAGATCGGACTAGCGGGGGGCTATACAATGAGCAGTTCTTC
TRBJ2-6 . TRBV28 . CASSLAGSGANVLTF TGTGCCAGCAGTTTAGCGGGGTCCGGGGCCAACGTCCTGACTTTC
TRBJ2-2 TRBD1 TRBV27 . CASSFRNFWTGNTGELFF TGTGCCAGCAGTTTCCGTAACTTCTGGACAGGGAACACCGGGGAGCTGTTTTTT
TRBJ2-4 . TRBV27 . CASSSGRLAKNIQYF TGTGCCAGCAGTTCTGGGAGATTAGCCAAAAACATTCAGTACTTC
TRBJ2-1 TRBD2 TRBV7-9 once CASSLSGGGLREQFF TGTGCCAGCAGCTTGTCCGGGGGGGGCCTCCGGGAGCAGTTCTTC
TRBJ2-1 TRBD1 TRBV3-1/TRBV3-2 . CASSQRTGNEQFF TGTGCCAGCAGCCAACGGACAGGCAATGAGCAGTTCTTC
TRBJ1-6 TRBD1 TRBV7-9 . CASSPRQGFNSPLHF TGTGCCAGCAGCCCTAGACAGGGCTTTAATTCACCCCTCCACTTT
TRBJ2-7 TRBD1 TRBV5-4 . CASSKQGIHEQYF TGTGCCAGCAGTAAACAGGGGATCCACGAGCAGTACTTC
TRBJ2-3 TRBD1 TRBV2 . CASSQMGTGGGDTQYF TGTGCCAGTTCCCAAATGGGGACAGGGGGGGGAGATACGCAGTATTTT
TRBJ2-7 . TRBV28 once CASRPTGPYEQYF TGTGCCAGCAGGCCGACAGGCCCCTACGAGCAGTACTTC
TRBJ2-4 TRBD1 TRBV5-6 . CASSLMGTVSKNIQYF TGTGCCAGCAGCTTGATGGGGACAGTGTCCAAAAACATTCAGTACTTC
TRBJ1-1 . TRBV24-1 . CATSDSRAGNTEAFF TGTGCCACCAGTGATTCAAGGGCGGGGAACACTGAAGCTTTCTTT
TRBJ2-3 . TRBV7-9 . CASSLGASLSDTQYF TGTGCCAGCAGCTTAGGGGCCAGTTTATCCGATACGCAGTATTTT
TRBJ1-5 . TRBV19 . CASMAGNNQPQHF TGTGCCAGTATGGCAGGGAATAATCAGCCCCAGCATTTT
TRBJ1-3 . TRBV28 . CASRPSGNTIYF TGTGCCAGCAGACCAAGCGGAAACACCATATATTTT